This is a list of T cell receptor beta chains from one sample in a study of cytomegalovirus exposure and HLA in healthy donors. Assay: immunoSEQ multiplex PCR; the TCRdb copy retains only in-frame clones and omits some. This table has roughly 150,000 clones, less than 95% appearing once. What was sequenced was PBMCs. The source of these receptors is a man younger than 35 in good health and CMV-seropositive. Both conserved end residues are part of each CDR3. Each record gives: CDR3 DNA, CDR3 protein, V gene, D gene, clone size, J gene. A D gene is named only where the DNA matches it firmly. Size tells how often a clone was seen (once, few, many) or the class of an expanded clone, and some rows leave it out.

DNA: TGCGCCAGCAGCTTGGAAGGGGGCGCGGGCTATGGCTACACCTTC
CDR3: CASSLEGGAGYGYTF
V: TRBV5-1
D: TRBD1
size: NA
J: TRBJ1-2

DNA: TGTGCCAGCAGTGTAGACCGGGGCCAAGAGACCCAGTACTTC
CDR3: CASSVDRGQETQYF
V: TRBV6-5
D: NA
size: NA
J: TRBJ2-5

DNA: TGTGCCAGTACCGGACTAGCGGGAGAAGGAAACAATGAGCAGTTCTTC
CDR3: CASTGLAGEGNNEQFF
V: TRBV19
D: TRBD2
size: NA
J: TRBJ2-1

DNA: TGTGCCAGCAGATTCACCGGGACAGGGAGAGAGACCCAGTACTTC
CDR3: CASRFTGTGRETQYF
V: TRBV28
D: TRBD1
size: NA
J: TRBJ2-5

DNA: TGTGCCAGCTCACCTACAGGGAGAGACATTCAGTACTTC
CDR3: CASSPTGRDIQYF
V: TRBV18
D: NA
size: NA
J: TRBJ2-4

DNA: TGTGCCTGCCAACTAGCGACTACCCTTCACAATGAGCAGTTCTTC
CDR3: CACQLATTLHNEQFF
V: TRBV30
D: TRBD2
size: NA
J: TRBJ2-1

DNA: TGTGCCAGCAGCTCACAGGTAGAGCAGTACTTC
CDR3: CASSSQVEQYF
V: TRBV7-9
D: NA
size: NA
J: TRBJ2-7

DNA: TGTGCCAGCAGCCCCCGGACAGGCTTTCCCTACGAGCAGTACTTC
CDR3: CASSPRTGFPYEQYF
V: TRBV11-1
D: TRBD1
size: NA
J: TRBJ2-7

DNA: TGCGCCAGCAGGAGACTAGCGCCGAACACCGGGGAGCTGTTTTTT
CDR3: CASRRLAPNTGELFF
V: TRBV5-1
D: TRBD2
size: NA
J: TRBJ2-2

DNA: TGTGCCAGCAGCCCAGACAGAGTCTATGGCTACACCTTC
CDR3: CASSPDRVYGYTF
V: TRBV7-9
D: NA
size: NA
J: TRBJ1-2

DNA: TGTGCCAGCAGCCAAGATATCGGCGCGGACATTCAGTACTTC
CDR3: CASSQDIGADIQYF
V: TRBV4-2
D: NA
size: once
J: TRBJ2-4

DNA: TGTGCCAGCACCCACCCAAAGGTCGCGGGACTCAACTCCTACAATGAGCAGTTCTTC
CDR3: CASTHPKVAGLNSYNEQFF
V: TRBV7-9
D: NA
size: NA
J: TRBJ2-1

DNA: TGCGCCAGCAGTCTAATAGGGGCTAGATTCTCCTACAATGAGCAGTTCTTC
CDR3: CASSLIGARFSYNEQFF
V: TRBV5-1
D: NA
size: NA
J: TRBJ2-1

DNA: TGTGCCAGTAGTATCGGAATCACCAGGGCGAACACTGAAGCTTTCTTT
CDR3: CASSIGITRANTEAFF
V: TRBV19
D: NA
size: NA
J: TRBJ1-1

DNA: TGTGCTAGTGGTTTGGTCAGGGAGGACACCGGGGAGCTGTTTTTT
CDR3: CASGLVREDTGELFF
V: TRBV12-5
D: NA
size: once
J: TRBJ2-2

DNA: TGTGCCAGCGGCTGGGACAGGGGGCTTGGCTACACCTTC
CDR3: CASGWDRGLGYTF
V: TRBV2
D: TRBD1
size: NA
J: TRBJ1-2

DNA: TGTGCCAGTAGTACCCTACAGGAGGGACAGCCCCAGCATTTT
CDR3: CASSTLQEGQPQHF
V: TRBV19
D: NA
size: few
J: TRBJ1-5

DNA: TGTGCCAGCCAGCAGGGCCCCACAGATACGCAGTATTTT
CDR3: CASQQGPTDTQYF
V: TRBV27
D: NA
size: few
J: TRBJ2-3

DNA: TGTGCCAGCAGCGTAGAGGGACAGGGGAACTTAAATGAGCAGTTCTTC
CDR3: CASSVEGQGNLNEQFF
V: TRBV9
D: TRBD1
size: NA
J: TRBJ2-1

DNA: TGTGCCAGCAGTGAAGGACTGAGGAGGGAGCTGTTTTTT
CDR3: CASSEGLRRELFF
V: TRBV2
D: NA
size: NA
J: TRBJ2-2

DNA: TGTGCCAGCAGTGATTACAGGGGGCAGGATGAAAAACTGTTTTTT
CDR3: CASSDYRGQDEKLFF
V: TRBV6-1
D: TRBD1
size: once
J: TRBJ1-4

DNA: TGTGCCACCAGCGTACGGACAGGGGGGTACGAGCAGTACTTC
CDR3: CATSVRTGGYEQYF
V: TRBV15
D: TRBD1
size: NA
J: TRBJ2-7

DNA: TGTGCCAGCAGTTACCATGGCGGGGGGCGAGTCTCTGAAGCTTTCTTT
CDR3: CASSYHGGGRVSEAFF
V: TRBV6-5
D: NA
size: NA
J: TRBJ1-1

DNA: TGCGCCAGCAGCCCCACAGGGGATCAGCCCCAGCATTTT
CDR3: CASSPTGDQPQHF
V: TRBV5-1
D: TRBD1
size: once
J: TRBJ1-5

DNA: TGTGCCACCAGCAGATCACCTAGCCCAGGGGTCGAAGGCTACACCTTC
CDR3: CATSRSPSPGVEGYTF
V: TRBV15
D: NA
size: NA
J: TRBJ1-2

DNA: TGTGCCAGTAGGGACAGTAACACTGAAGCTTTCTTT
CDR3: CASRDSNTEAFF
V: TRBV7-3
D: TRBD1
size: NA
J: TRBJ1-1

DNA: TGCGCCAGCAGCTCTGGGACTAGCGGCACAGATACGCAGTATTTT
CDR3: CASSSGTSGTDTQYF
V: TRBV5-1
D: TRBD2
size: once
J: TRBJ2-3

DNA: TGTGCCAGCAGTGAAACCTGGGGGACAGGGAGCGTATACGAGCAGTACTTC
CDR3: CASSETWGTGSVYEQYF
V: TRBV6-1
D: TRBD1
size: once
J: TRBJ2-7

DNA: TGTGCCAGCAGCAGGGACATGAACACTGAAGCTTTCTTT
CDR3: CASSRDMNTEAFF
V: TRBV19
D: NA
size: NA
J: TRBJ1-1

DNA: TGTGCCAGCTCACCACAGGGGGCAGACACTGAAGCTTTCTTT
CDR3: CASSPQGADTEAFF
V: TRBV18
D: TRBD1
size: NA
J: TRBJ1-1

DNA: TGTGCTAGTGGTTTGGCCCGACTAGCGGGAGGGCCAATCGAGACCCAGTACTTC
CDR3: CASGLARLAGGPIETQYF
V: TRBV12-5
D: TRBD2
size: NA
J: TRBJ2-5

DNA: TGTGCCAGGGGCCGGGACAGGGTAGTAAATACGCAGTATTTT
CDR3: CARGRDRVVNTQYF
V: TRBV2
D: TRBD1
size: NA
J: TRBJ2-3

DNA: TGTGCCAGCAGTTACAGGGGGGGAAATGAAAAACTGTTTTTT
CDR3: CASSYRGGNEKLFF
V: TRBV6-6
D: NA
size: NA
J: TRBJ1-4

DNA: TGCGCCAGCAGTGACTTCGGGACTGCTGATAGCACAGATACGCAGTATTTT
CDR3: CASSDFGTADSTDTQYF
V: TRBV10-2
D: NA
size: NA
J: TRBJ2-3

DNA: TGCGCCAGCAGCTTGAAAGTAACTGGCTCCTACGAGCAGTACTTC
CDR3: CASSLKVTGSYEQYF
V: TRBV5-1
D: NA
size: NA
J: TRBJ2-7

DNA: TGTGCCAGCAGCTCCGGGACAGAGGCCCTCTATGGCTACACCTTC
CDR3: CASSSGTEALYGYTF
V: TRBV5-6
D: TRBD1
size: NA
J: TRBJ1-2

DNA: TGTGCCAGCAGCGAAGAGGACAGGGGGGCGGATACGCAGTATTTT
CDR3: CASSEEDRGADTQYF
V: TRBV4-2
D: TRBD1
size: NA
J: TRBJ2-3

DNA: TGTGCCAGCAGTTTCGGAGCAGTTAAAGTCTACGAGCAGTACTTC
CDR3: CASSFGAVKVYEQYF
V: TRBV28
D: NA
size: NA
J: TRBJ2-7

DNA: TGTGCCAGCAGTAACACCTACACTGAAGCTTTCTTT
CDR3: CASSNTYTEAFF
V: TRBV2
D: NA
size: NA
J: TRBJ1-1

DNA: TGTGCCAGCAGTTTCAGGGTCACCGGGGAGCTGTTTTTT
CDR3: CASSFRVTGELFF
V: TRBV27
D: NA
size: NA
J: TRBJ2-2